This T cell receptor (beta chain) was sequenced during a study of synovial regulatory T cells in juvenile arthritis. Each patient with active arthritis gave synovial fluid along with matched peripheral blood. Sequenced by immunoSEQ multiplex PCR; TCRdb stores in-frame clones only, minus some. The sample totals some 1,700 clones. This CDR3 region has 11 residues. The nucleotide record is missing. The germline V gene has CDR1 SGHDN and CDR2 FVKESK. The sample was Treg cells from the synovium. This clonotype originated in a donor younger than 30 with juvenile idiopathic arthritis. V and J are TRBV14 and TRBJ2-3. CDR3 residues: CASSQSDTQYF.